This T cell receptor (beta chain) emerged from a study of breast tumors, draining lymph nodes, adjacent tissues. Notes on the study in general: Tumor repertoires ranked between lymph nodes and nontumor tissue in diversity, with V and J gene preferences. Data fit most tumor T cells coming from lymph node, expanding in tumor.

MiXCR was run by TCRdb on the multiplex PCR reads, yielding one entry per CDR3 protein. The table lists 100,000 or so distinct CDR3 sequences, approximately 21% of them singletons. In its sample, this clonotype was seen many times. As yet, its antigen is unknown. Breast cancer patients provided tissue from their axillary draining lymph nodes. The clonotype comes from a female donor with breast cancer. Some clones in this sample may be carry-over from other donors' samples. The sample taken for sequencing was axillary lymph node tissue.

The CDR3 DNA reads TGTGCCAGCAGTGGGGGAGGGTTTCATCAGCCCCAGCATTTT. Residues: CASSGGGFHQPQHF. The rearrangement uses TRBV2 and TRBJ1-5; D is uncertain. V was cut by 4 bases and J by 5 bases, with 12 bases left in between. The CDR3 sequence is 14 residues long. Germline CDR1 is SNHLY and CDR2 is FYNNEI.